A selection of T cell receptor beta chains follows, all from one sample in a study of cytomegalovirus exposure and HLA in healthy donors. Data came from immunoSEQ multiplex PCR; TCRdb stores just in-frame clones and leaves some out. This sample has roughly 120,000 clones, with under 85% found just once. The sequenced sample was PBMCs. The receptor set was obtained from a man aged 25-40 years in good health and CMV-seropositive. Both conserved end residues are part of each CDR3. A D gene is named only where the DNA matches it firmly. Rows may omit the clone size; those that give it use once, few, many or a size class.

CDR3 length | D gene | clone size | J gene | V gene | CDR3 protein | CDR3 DNA
15 | - | - | TRBJ2-1 | TRBV18 | CASSPAGQNTDEQFF | TGTGCCAGCTCACCTGCGGGACAGAATACCGATGAGCAGTTCTTC
14 | - | - | TRBJ2-7 | TRBV7-8 | CASSIRTPDYEQYF | TGTGCCAGCAGCATACGGACACCCGACTACGAGCAGTACTTC
15 | TRBD1 | once | TRBJ2-1 | TRBV5-4 | CASSKGTGELYEQFF | TGTGCCAGCAGCAAGGGGACAGGGGAATTGTATGAGCAGTTCTTC
13 | TRBD1 | - | TRBJ2-7 | TRBV27 | CASSLGQAYGQYF | TGTGCCAGCAGTTTAGGACAGGCCTACGGGCAGTACTTC
12 | TRBD1 | - | TRBJ1-2 | TRBV29-1 | CSGIQGTHGYTF | TGCAGCGGGATACAGGGGACACATGGCTACACCTTC
13 | - | - | TRBJ2-5 | TRBV30 | CAWSVIDSGTQYF | TGTGCCTGGAGTGTAATTGACTCGGGGACCCAGTACTTC
18 | TRBD2 | - | TRBJ2-3 | TRBV18 | CASSLSGLAGSRTDTQYF | TGTGCCAGCTCACTTTCGGGACTAGCGGGGTCCCGCACAGATACGCAGTATTTT
16 | TRBD2 | - | TRBJ2-2 | TRBV4-2 | CASSPSSGGDTGELFF | TGTGCCAGCAGCCCATCTAGCGGGGGCGATACCGGGGAGCTGTTTTTT
16 | TRBD1 | - | TRBJ1-3 | TRBV7-9 | CASSSQGQGAGNTIYF | TGTGCCAGCAGCTCTCAGGGACAGGGGGCTGGAAACACCATATATTTT
14 | TRBD2 | - | TRBJ2-5 | TRBV7-9 | CASSYAGEEETQYF | TGTGCCAGCAGCTACGCGGGGGAGGAAGAGACCCAGTACTTC
16 | TRBD2 | - | TRBJ2-1 | TRBV7-2 | CASSLDPSGGAYVQFF | TGTGCCAGCAGCTTAGACCCTAGCGGGGGGGCCTACGTGCAGTTCTTC
14 | TRBD1 | - | TRBJ1-1 | TRBV6-1 | CASNTGQEHTEAFF | TGTGCCAGCAATACAGGACAGGAGCACACTGAAGCTTTCTTT
15 | - | - | TRBJ1-2 | TRBV6-9 | CASSYSIQGDYGYTF | TGTGCCAGCAGTTATTCCATACAGGGTGACTATGGCTACACCTTC
14 | - | - | TRBJ1-2 | TRBV4-3 | CASSQELTGNGYTF | TGCGCCAGCAGCCAAGAATTGACAGGCAATGGCTACACCTTC
14 | - | - | TRBJ2-7 | TRBV15 | CATSPDRVNYEQYF | TGTGCCACCAGCCCGGACAGAGTTAACTACGAGCAGTACTTC
16 | TRBD2 | - | TRBJ2-7 | TRBV30 | CAWSMDLGLAGDEQYF | TGTGCCTGGTCAATGGACCTGGGTCTAGCGGGCGACGAGCAGTACTTC
16 | TRBD1 | once | TRBJ1-4 | TRBV7-9 | CSSSPTTGQKNEKLFF | TGTTCCAGCAGCCCTACTACGGGACAGAAAAATGAAAAACTGTTTTTT
15 | TRBD2 | - | TRBJ2-1 | TRBV7-2 | CASRRLASFNNEQFF | TGTGCCAGCCGCCGACTAGCTAGCTTCAACAATGAGCAGTTCTTC
15 | - | few | TRBJ2-2 | TRBV15 | CATSRRRGAGGELFF | TGTGCCACCAGCAGACGCCGGGGGGCGGGCGGGGAGCTGTTTTTT
20 | TRBD1 | few | TRBJ1-6 | TRBV14 | CASSRIGTGDLSSYNSPLHF | TGTGCCAGCAGCCGCATTGGGACAGGCGACCTAAGCTCCTATAATTCACCCCTCCACTTT
15 | TRBD1 | - | TRBJ1-5 | TRBV30 | CAWSVRDSSNQPQHF | TGTGCCTGGAGTGTAAGGGACAGTAGCAATCAGCCCCAGCATTTT
14 | - | once | TRBJ1-5 | TRBV2 | CASRSGFSNQPQHF | TGTGCCAGCAGGTCCGGGTTTAGCAATCAGCCCCAGCATTTT
17 | - | - | TRBJ1-3 | TRBV4-3 | CASSQEREGASGNTIYF | TGCGCCAGCAGCCAAGAAAGGGAAGGGGCGAGTGGAAACACCATATATTTT
13 | TRBD1 | once | TRBJ2-5 | TRBV11-2 | CASSAGTEGTQYF | TGTGCCAGCAGCGCCGGGACAGAAGGGACCCAGTACTTC
14 | TRBD1 | - | TRBJ1-2 | TRBV14 | CASSPGQGYYGYTF | TGTGCCAGCAGCCCGGGACAGGGGTACTATGGCTACACCTTC
14 | TRBD1 | - | TRBJ1-2 | TRBV5-1 | CASSPPTGFNGYTF | TGCGCCAGCAGCCCCCCGACAGGGTTTAATGGCTACACCTTC
14 | - | - | TRBJ2-3 | TRBV11-2 | CASSLEAGTDTQYF | TGTGCCAGCAGCTTAGAGGCAGGCACAGATACGCAGTATTTT
13 | - | few | TRBJ1-6 | TRBV6-5 | CASRREAGSPLHF | TGTGCCAGCAGGAGGGAGGCGGGTTCACCCCTCCACTTT
16 | TRBD2 | - | TRBJ2-1 | TRBV18 | CASSPAGTTRVNEQFF | TGTGCCAGCTCACCCGCCGGGACTACGCGGGTCAATGAGCAGTTCTTC
13 | - | - | TRBJ1-2 | TRBV7-9 | CASSLSSGDGYTF | TGTGCCAGCAGCTTATCCTCGGGGGATGGCTACACCTTC
13 | - | - | TRBJ2-5 | TRBV11-2 | CASSSSDKETQYF | TGTGCCAGCAGCTCTTCAGACAAAGAGACCCAGTACTTC
13 | - | - | TRBJ1-3 | TRBV27 | CAAGRGPGNTIYF | TGTGCCGCAGGGAGGGGCCCTGGAAACACCATATATTTT
14 | TRBD1 | few | TRBJ2-7 | TRBV5-5 | CASSSDREFSEQYF | TGTGCCAGCAGCTCCGACAGGGAGTTCTCCGAGCAGTACTTC
14 | TRBD1 | - | TRBJ2-1 | TRBV19 | CASSIGSGGNEQFF | TGTGCCAGTAGTATAGGGTCAGGGGGTAATGAGCAGTTCTTC
14 | - | - | TRBJ2-1 | TRBV7-7 | CASSPTTSGGEQFF | TGTGCTAGCAGCCCAACGACTAGTGGCGGTGAGCAGTTCTTC
15 | TRBD2 | - | TRBJ2-2 | TRBV9 | CASSVSGERTGELFF | TGTGCCAGCAGCGTGAGCGGGGAACGCACCGGGGAGCTGTTTTTT
13 | TRBD1 | - | TRBJ1-2 | TRBV5-1 | CASSLWTGYGYTF | TGCGCCAGCAGCTTGTGGACAGGGTATGGCTACACCTTC
15 | TRBD1 | - | TRBJ2-5 | TRBV27 | CASSLSRGLWETQYF | TGTGCCAGCAGTTTAAGCAGGGGGCTGTGGGAGACCCAGTACTTC
17 | TRBD2 | few | TRBJ2-2 | TRBV4-1 | CASSLLVTGGKPGELFF | TGCGCCAGCAGCCTCCTTGTGACGGGGGGGAAGCCCGGGGAGCTGTTTTTT
16 | TRBD1 | - | TRBJ2-2 | TRBV29-1 | CSVSYLGTGNTGELFF | TGCAGCGTTTCCTACCTTGGGACAGGGAACACCGGGGAGCTGTTTTTT
13 | - | - | TRBJ2-2 | TRBV19 | CASTRVYPGELFF | TGTGCCAGTACTCGGGTGTATCCCGGGGAGCTGTTTTTT
15 | TRBD2 | - | TRBJ2-3 | TRBV19 | CASSPREGYTDTQYF | TGTGCCAGTAGTCCTCGGGAGGGCTACACAGATACGCAGTATTTT
15 | TRBD1 | - | TRBJ2-5 | TRBV19 | CASSISRGRGETQYF | TGTGCCAGTAGTATTTCGAGGGGGCGCGGGGAGACCCAGTACTTC
13 | - | - | TRBJ1-3 | TRBV11-3 | CASSPDTGNTIYF | TGTGCCAGCAGCCCGGACACTGGAAACACCATATATTTT
12 | - | - | TRBJ1-3 | TRBV10-3 | CAIGTAGNTIYF | TGTGCCATCGGCACAGCTGGAAACACCATATATTTT
13 | - | few | TRBJ2-6 | TRBV5-4 | CAITLSGANVLTF | TGTGCCATCACACTATCTGGGGCCAACGTCCTGACTTTC
15 | TRBD1 | - | TRBJ1-1 | TRBV5-1 | CASSTYRGQNTEAFF | TGCGCCAGCAGCACCTACAGGGGGCAGAACACTGAAGCTTTCTTT
15 | TRBD2 | - | TRBJ2-3 | TRBV5-1 | CASSFGLAGADTQYF | TGCGCCAGCAGCTTCGGACTAGCTGGCGCAGATACGCAGTATTTT
15 | - | - | TRBJ2-7 | TRBV9 | CASSVATGLTYEQYF | TGTGCCAGCAGCGTAGCAACAGGTCTTACCTACGAGCAGTACTTC
17 | TRBD2 | - | TRBJ2-3 | TRBV5-6 | CASSLGGGTGSTDTQYF | TGTGCCAGCAGCTTGGGCGGGGGTACAGGTAGCACAGATACGCAGTATTTT
16 | - | - | TRBJ1-6 | TRBV14 | CASSQSIPSSQSPLYF | TGTGCCAGCAGCCAATCCATTCCGTCCTCGCAGTCACCCCTCTACTTT
15 | TRBD1 | - | TRBJ1-1 | TRBV5-4 | CASSPNGQGGTEAFF | TGTGCCAGCAGTCCTAATGGACAGGGGGGCACTGAAGCTTTCTTT
14 | - | few | TRBJ1-6 | TRBV27 | CASSFRGSNSPLHF | TGTGCCAGCAGTTTTCGGGGATCTAATTCACCCCTCCACTTT
15 | - | few | TRBJ1-2 | TRBV4-3 | CASSQDSVGRYGYTF | TGCGCCAGCAGCCAAGATTCCGTGGGGCGATATGGCTACACCTTC
15 | TRBD1 | once | TRBJ2-7 | TRBV5-1 | CASSSKYGQGDEQYF | TGCGCCAGCAGCTCAAAATACGGACAGGGGGACGAGCAGTACTTC
13 | - | - | TRBJ1-5 | TRBV19 | CASSIDREEPQHF | TGTGCCAGTAGTATAGATCGTGAGGAGCCCCAGCATTTT
15 | - | once | TRBJ1-6 | TRBV5-1 | CASSNDGQRNSPLHF | TGCGCCAGCAGCAACGACGGACAGAGAAATTCACCCCTCCACTTT
13 | - | - | TRBJ1-2 | TRBV15 | CATSRDPVSGYTF | TGTGCCACCAGCAGAGACCCGGTGTCTGGCTACACCTTC